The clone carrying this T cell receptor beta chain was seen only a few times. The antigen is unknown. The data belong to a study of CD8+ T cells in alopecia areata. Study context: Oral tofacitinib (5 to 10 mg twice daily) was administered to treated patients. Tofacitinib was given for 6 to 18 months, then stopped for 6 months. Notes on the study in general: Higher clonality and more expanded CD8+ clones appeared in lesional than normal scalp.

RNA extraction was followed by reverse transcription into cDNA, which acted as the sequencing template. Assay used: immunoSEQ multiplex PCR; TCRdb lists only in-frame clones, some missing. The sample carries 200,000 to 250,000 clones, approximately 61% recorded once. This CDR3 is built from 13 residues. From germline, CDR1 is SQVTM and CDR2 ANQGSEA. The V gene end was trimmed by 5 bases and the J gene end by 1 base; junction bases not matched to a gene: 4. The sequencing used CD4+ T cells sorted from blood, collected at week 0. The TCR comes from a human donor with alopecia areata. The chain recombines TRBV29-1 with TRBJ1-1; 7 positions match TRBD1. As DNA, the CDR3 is TGCAGCGTTCGACAGGGTCCGAACACTGAAGCTTTCTTT. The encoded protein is CSVRQGPNTEAFF.